This TCR beta chain originates from a study of cytomegalovirus exposure and HLA in healthy donors. Overall study results and limits: In a later analysis, CMV-associated beta chains were mostly HLA-associated, it appeared. Some V segments (TRBV6-2 and TRBV6-3 among them) were excluded as indistinguishable.

CDR3 length: 13 amino acids. The V end lost 10 bases, the J end lost 5 bases, and 18 bases lay between the germline ends. Notes on this clone: No antigen is known for it.

With 60 Vbeta and 13 Jbeta primers, the PCR was carried out. Some clones are missing from TCRdb's copy, which holds only in-frame ones; the method was immunoSEQ multiplex PCR. The sample has about 92,000 clones, around 80% seen once. The clonotype comes from a man younger than 30 in good health and CMV-seronegative. Sequencing was performed on PBMCs. The chain joins TRBV5-3 to TRBJ1-2; D may be TRBD1 (6 bases). TRBV5-3 is an ORF for which the function is uncertain. CDR3 coding DNA: TGTGCCTGCTGCTCGGACAGCTTTTATGGCTACACCTTC. Its translation is CACCSDSFYGYTF.